The rows below give T cell receptor beta chains drawn from one sample of a study of blood T cell repertoires in COVID-19. Assay: immunoSEQ multiplex PCR; the TCRdb copy retains only in-frame clones and omits some. This table has over 130,000 clones, around 90% appearing once. Specimen: peripheral blood. All receptors come from a woman in her sixties with active or convalescent COVID-19. Each CDR3 is given with its conserved first and last residue. A D gene is named only where the DNA matches it firmly. Where a row states a size, it is once, few, many or the class of an expanded clone; other rows omit it.

TRBD2,few,TRBJ2-2,TRBV10-3,TGTGCCATCCGGCGGGCTAGCGGGGGCTCGAACACCGGGGAGCTGTTTTTT,CAIRRASGGSNTGELFF
NA,NA,TRBJ2-3,TRBV2,TGTGCCAGCACCCAGGCCACAGATACGCAGTATTTT,CASTQATDTQYF
NA,few,TRBJ1-1,TRBV18,TGTGCCAGCTCACCGGCCGGGGGGAACACTGAAGCTTTCTTT,CASSPAGGNTEAFF
TRBD1,NA,TRBJ1-6,TRBV5-6,TGTGCCAGCAGCTTGGCGACCGGGACAGGGTCGTCCTATAATTCACCCCTCCACTTT,CASSLATGTGSSYNSPLHF
TRBD1,NA,TRBJ1-1,TRBV25-1,TGTGCCAGCAGTGAGGCCGGGACAGGGGTACGGGGCACTGAAGCTTTCTTT,CASSEAGTGVRGTEAFF
NA,NA,TRBJ1-1,TRBV20-1,TGCAGTGCTAGTTCGCAGGGGCAAATGAACACTGAAGCTTTCTTT,CSASSQGQMNTEAFF
NA,NA,TRBJ1-6,TRBV12-3/TRBV12-4,TGTGCCAGCAGTCAGTTGGCCAGGGGACCCCTCCACTTT,CASSQLARGPLHF
NA,NA,TRBJ2-2,TRBV11-2,TGTGCCAGCAGCTTAGGCTTGGCGGCCCGGGAGCTGTTTTTT,CASSLGLAARELFF
TRBD2,NA,TRBJ2-3,TRBV4-1,TGCGCCAGCAGCCAGTCGGGCCTGGGAGGGAGGTGGACACAAGATACGCAGTATTTT,CASSQSGLGGRWTQDTQYF
NA,once,TRBJ2-5,TRBV5-5,TGTGCCAGCAGCTTGGACCGAGCAGAGACCCAGTACTTC,CASSLDRAETQYF
NA,NA,TRBJ1-6,TRBV5-5,TGTGCCAGCAGCCCGAGACAGCTCAATAATTCACCCCTCCACTTT,CASSPRQLNNSPLHF
TRBD2,once,TRBJ2-7,TRBV3-1/TRBV3-2,TGTGCCAGCAGCCATAGTGGGGGGGTCTACGAGCAGTACTTC,CASSHSGGVYEQYF
TRBD1,few,TRBJ1-3,TRBV5-1,TGCGCCAGCAGCTCAGGGGGAGGTGGAAACACCATATATTTT,CASSSGGGGNTIYF
TRBD1,NA,TRBJ1-2,TRBV7-2,TGTGCCAGCAGCCTACAGGGGAATGGCTACACCTTC,CASSLQGNGYTF
TRBD2,NA,TRBJ2-1,TRBV7-9,TGTGCCAGCAGCTTAGTAGCGGGGGCCACCTACAATGAGCAGTTCTTC,CASSLVAGATYNEQFF
NA,NA,TRBJ2-3,TRBV4-1,TGCGCCAGCGGGGGGGGCTACACAGATACGCAGTATTTT,CASGGGYTDTQYF
NA,NA,TRBJ1-3,TRBV30,TGTGCCTGTAACGAGGGAAACACCATATATTTT,CACNEGNTIYF
TRBD2,NA,TRBJ2-2,TRBV7-9,TGTGCCAGCAGCACCGTACTAGCGGACCCCACCGGGGAGCTGTTTTTT,CASSTVLADPTGELFF
NA,NA,TRBJ1-1,TRBV30,TGTGCCTGGAGTGTAATGTCGCAGGAAGCTTTCTTT,CAWSVMSQEAFF
TRBD1,NA,TRBJ2-5,TRBV19,TGTGCCAGTAGTATCCGGGACAGGGGTCAAGAGACCCAGTACTTC,CASSIRDRGQETQYF
TRBD1,NA,TRBJ1-3,TRBV10-2,TGCGCCAGCACTGCCGGGACAGGCGGAAACACCATATATTTT,CASTAGTGGNTIYF
NA,NA,TRBJ2-2,TRBV18,TGTGCCAGCTCACCACTATGGGCGGGTACCGGGGAGCTGTTTTTT,CASSPLWAGTGELFF
TRBD1,NA,TRBJ1-1,TRBV5-4,TGTGCCAGCAGCTTGGCCAAGGGGGCGAACACTGAAGCTTTCTTT,CASSLAKGANTEAFF
NA,NA,TRBJ1-3,TRBV21-1,TGTGCCAGCAGCAAAGTACGAGTTGGCAGGCCTTACTCTGGAAACACCATATATTTT,CASSKVRVGRPYSGNTIYF
TRBD1,NA,TRBJ1-4,TRBV30,TGTGCCGGAACCGGGACAGGGACTTTTGAAAAACTGTTTTTT,CAGTGTGTFEKLFF
NA,NA,TRBJ2-7,TRBV6-2/TRBV6-3,TGTGCCAGCAGTTACTCTACCTGGGGCGGGAACTACGAGCAGTACTTC,CASSYSTWGGNYEQYF
TRBD1,NA,TRBJ1-1,TRBV5-1,TGCGCCAGCAGCGGGGAATCACAGGGGATTGAAGCTTTCTTT,CASSGESQGIEAFF
NA,NA,TRBJ1-5,TRBV18,TGTGCCAGCTCGCCCGGGGAGAATCAGCCCCAGCATTTT,CASSPGENQPQHF
NA,NA,TRBJ2-7,TRBV5-6,TGTGCCAGCACGCTAGGTGACGGGAGCTCCTACGAGCAGTACTTC,CASTLGDGSSYEQYF
TRBD2,NA,TRBJ2-5,TRBV18,TGTGCCAGCTCACCAAGGACTAGCGGACAAGAGACCCAGTACTTC,CASSPRTSGQETQYF
NA,NA,TRBJ1-1,TRBV5-1,TGCGCCAGCAGCCGGGCGGCGACAGGAATCCCCGAAGCTTTCTTT,CASSRAATGIPEAFF
TRBD1,NA,TRBJ2-3,TRBV27,TGTGCCAGCAGTCGCCTACAGGGGGGAATGGCAGATACGCAGTATTTT,CASSRLQGGMADTQYF
NA,NA,TRBJ1-4,TRBV2,TGTGCCAACTCTCCCCAGGGCCCTAATGAAAAACTGTTTTTT,CANSPQGPNEKLFF
NA,NA,TRBJ2-1,TRBV12-3/TRBV12-4,TGTGCCAGCAGTTTTAGCAATGAGCAGTTCTTC,CASSFSNEQFF
NA,NA,TRBJ1-5,TRBV6-2/TRBV6-3,TGTGCCAGCAGTCCCCGGGGGGTTGGCAATCAGCCCCAGCATTTT,CASSPRGVGNQPQHF
NA,NA,TRBJ2-1,TRBV6-5,TGTGCCAGCAGGCCGCAGTATGGCTACAATGAGCAGTTCTTC,CASRPQYGYNEQFF
NA,NA,TRBJ1-3,TRBV5-8,TGTGCCAGCAGGTCGACAGCGGGAAACACCATATATTTT,CASRSTAGNTIYF
TRBD2,NA,TRBJ2-1,TRBV7-8,TGTGCCAGCAGCTTAGCCTGGACTAGCGGGGTCCGGTTCTCCTACAATGAGCAGTTCTTC,CASSLAWTSGVRFSYNEQFF
TRBD1,NA,TRBJ1-4,TRBV7-2,TGTGCCAGCAGCTTAGTTTGGGGGGACAGTAATGAAAAACTGTTTTTT,CASSLVWGDSNEKLFF
NA,NA,TRBJ1-2,TRBV4-3,TGCGCCAGCAGCCGGGGGACCGGGACATTCTATGGCTACACCTTC,CASSRGTGTFYGYTF
NA,NA,TRBJ2-1,TRBV11-2,TGTGCCAGCAGCTTAGAGTTCCGGGGGGCGGGAAATGAGCAGTTCTTC,CASSLEFRGAGNEQFF
NA,NA,TRBJ2-1,TRBV7-3,TGTGCCAGCAGCCCCACTTACAGCTCCTACAATGAGCAGTTCTTC,CASSPTYSSYNEQFF
NA,NA,TRBJ2-3,TRBV7-2,TGTGCCAGCAGCTTAGCCGGGGTCCTCACAGATACGCAGTATTTT,CASSLAGVLTDTQYF
TRBD1,NA,TRBJ1-2,TRBV7-2,TGTGCCAGCAGGCGAACAGGGGGCGAAGGCTACACCTTC,CASRRTGGEGYTF